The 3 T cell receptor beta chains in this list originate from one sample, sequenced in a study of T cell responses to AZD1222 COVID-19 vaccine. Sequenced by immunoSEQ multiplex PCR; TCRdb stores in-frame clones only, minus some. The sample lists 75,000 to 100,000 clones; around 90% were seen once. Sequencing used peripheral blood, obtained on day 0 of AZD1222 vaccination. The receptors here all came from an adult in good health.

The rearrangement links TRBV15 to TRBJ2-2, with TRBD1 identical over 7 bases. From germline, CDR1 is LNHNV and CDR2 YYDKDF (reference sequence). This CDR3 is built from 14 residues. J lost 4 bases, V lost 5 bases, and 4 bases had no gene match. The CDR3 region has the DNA TGTGCCACCAGCGGGGACAGAGGCACCGGGGAGCTGTTTTTT. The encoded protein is CATSGDRGTGELFF.

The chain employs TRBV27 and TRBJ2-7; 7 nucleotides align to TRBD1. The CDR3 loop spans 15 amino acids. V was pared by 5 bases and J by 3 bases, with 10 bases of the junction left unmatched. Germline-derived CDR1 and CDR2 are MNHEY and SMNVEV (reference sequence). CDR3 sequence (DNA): TGTGCCAGCAGTGGCCCTGGCCAGGGGGTCTACGAGCAGTACTTC. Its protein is CASSGPGQGVYEQYF.

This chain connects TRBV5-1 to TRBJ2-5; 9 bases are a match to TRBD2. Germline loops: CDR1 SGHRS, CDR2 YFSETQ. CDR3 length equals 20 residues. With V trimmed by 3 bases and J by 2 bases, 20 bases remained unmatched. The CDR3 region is CASSWRNDLAGGPNQETQYF. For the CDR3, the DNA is TGCGCCAGCAGCTGGAGGAATGACCTGGCGGGAGGGCCGAATCAAGAGACCCAGTACTTC.